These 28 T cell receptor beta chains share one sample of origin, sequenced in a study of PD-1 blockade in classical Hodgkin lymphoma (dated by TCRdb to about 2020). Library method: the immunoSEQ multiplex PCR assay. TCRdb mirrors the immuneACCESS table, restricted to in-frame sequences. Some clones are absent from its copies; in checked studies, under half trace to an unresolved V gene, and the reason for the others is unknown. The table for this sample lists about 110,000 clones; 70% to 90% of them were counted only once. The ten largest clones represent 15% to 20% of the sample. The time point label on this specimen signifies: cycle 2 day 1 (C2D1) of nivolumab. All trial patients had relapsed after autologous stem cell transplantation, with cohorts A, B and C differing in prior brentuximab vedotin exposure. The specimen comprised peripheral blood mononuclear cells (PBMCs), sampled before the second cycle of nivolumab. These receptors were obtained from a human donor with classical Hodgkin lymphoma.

DNA of the CDR3: TGTGCCAGTAGTATAATCGAGGGGGCGGAACTGTTTTTT. Protein: CASSIIEGAELFF. This sequence joins TRBV19 and TRBJ1-4, with TRBD1 identical over 7 bases. In germline, CDR1 is LNHDA, CDR2 SQIVND (reference sequence). The CDR3 sequence is 13 residues long. The J segment lost 12 bases and the V segment lost 2 bases, leaving 6 bases of the junction unmatched.

CDR3 nucleotide sequence: TGCGCCAGCAGCTTGGGAATAGCGGGAGAAACAGATACGCAGTATTTT. This sequence encodes CASSLGIAGETDTQYF. The V call is TRBV5-1, the J call TRBJ2-3; 9 bases align to TRBD2. From germline, CDR1 is SGHRS and CDR2 YFSETQ. V lost 0 bases and J lost 3; bases outside the gene matches: 5. This CDR3 contains 16 residues.

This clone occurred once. The CDR3 region has the DNA TGCGCCAGCAGCCAAGGTTGGCCCGAGAGGGATACGCAGTATTTT. Its translation is CASSQGWPERDTQYF. This sequence joins TRBV4-1 and TRBJ2-3; D call uncertain. The V and J ends lost 1 base and 6 bases respectively, with 14 bases between them. There are 15 residues in the CDR3. The V gene's germline CDR1 is MGHRA and CDR2 YSYEKL.

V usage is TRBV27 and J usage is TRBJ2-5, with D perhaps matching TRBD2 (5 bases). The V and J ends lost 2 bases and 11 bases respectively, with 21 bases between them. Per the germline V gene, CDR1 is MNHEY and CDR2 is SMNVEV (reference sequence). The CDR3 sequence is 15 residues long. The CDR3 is CASSLNYQTGRRQYF. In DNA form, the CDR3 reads TGTGCCAGCAGTTTAAACTACCAAACGGGGAGACGGCAGTACTTC.

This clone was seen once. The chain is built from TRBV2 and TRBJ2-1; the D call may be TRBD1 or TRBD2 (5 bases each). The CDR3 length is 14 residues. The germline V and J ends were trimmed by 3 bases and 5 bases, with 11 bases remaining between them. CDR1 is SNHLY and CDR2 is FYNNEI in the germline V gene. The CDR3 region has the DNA TGTGCCAGCAGTGACCGGGACGGTAACAATGAGCAGTTCTTC. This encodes CASSDRDGNNEQFF.

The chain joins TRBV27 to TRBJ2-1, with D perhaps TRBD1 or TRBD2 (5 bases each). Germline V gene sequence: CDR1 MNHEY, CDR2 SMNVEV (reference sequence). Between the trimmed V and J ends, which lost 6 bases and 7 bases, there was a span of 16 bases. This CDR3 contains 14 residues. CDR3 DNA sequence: TGTGCCAGCAGCCCATCCGGGACCCATAATGAGCAGTTCTTC. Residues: CASSPSGTHNEQFF.

The CDR3 is CASSYTRLAHEQFF. The CDR3 bases are TGTGCCAGCAGTTACACAAGACTAGCCCATGAGCAGTTCTTC. The V call is TRBV6-6, the J call TRBJ2-1; TRBD2 agrees at 7 bases. Per the germline V gene, CDR1 is MNHNY and CDR2 is SVGAGI (reference sequence). Unmatched junction bases numbered 6, after V lost 2 bases and J lost 8 bases. This CDR3 is built from 14 residues.

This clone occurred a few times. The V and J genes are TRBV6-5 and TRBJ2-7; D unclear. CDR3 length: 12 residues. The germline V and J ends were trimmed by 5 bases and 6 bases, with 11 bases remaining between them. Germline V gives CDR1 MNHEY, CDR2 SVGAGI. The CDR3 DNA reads TGTGCCAGCAGTAGGACGTTGGGCGAGCAGTACTTC. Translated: CASSRTLGEQYF.

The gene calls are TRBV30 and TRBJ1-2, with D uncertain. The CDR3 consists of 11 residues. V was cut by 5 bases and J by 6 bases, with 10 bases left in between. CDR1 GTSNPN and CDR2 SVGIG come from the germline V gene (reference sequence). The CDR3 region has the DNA TGTGCCTGGGAGAGGGAGGATGGCTACACCTTC. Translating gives CAWEREDGYTF.

The CDR3 loop reads CASSPQTSHEQYF. The CDR3, as DNA: TGTGCCAGCTCACCTCAGACTAGCCACGAGCAGTACTTC. The chain uses TRBV18 and TRBJ2-7, with TRBD2 matching over 7 bases. From germline, CDR1 is KGHSH and CDR2 LQKENI. Losses at the gene ends were 3 bases for V and 5 bases for J; bases not matched to a gene: 4. There are 13 residues in the CDR3.

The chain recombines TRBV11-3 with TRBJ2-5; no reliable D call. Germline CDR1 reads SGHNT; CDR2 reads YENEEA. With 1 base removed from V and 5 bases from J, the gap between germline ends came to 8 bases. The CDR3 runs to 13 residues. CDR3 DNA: TGTGCCAGCAGCTTAGGTGAATTTGAGACCCAGTACTTC. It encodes CASSLGEFETQYF.

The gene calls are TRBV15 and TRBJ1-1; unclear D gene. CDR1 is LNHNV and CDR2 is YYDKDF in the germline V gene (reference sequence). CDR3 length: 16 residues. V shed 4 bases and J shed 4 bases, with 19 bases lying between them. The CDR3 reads CATSTNSGGVGTEAFF. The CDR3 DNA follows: TGTGCCACCAGCACTAACTCTGGCGGGGTCGGCACTGAAGCTTTCTTT.

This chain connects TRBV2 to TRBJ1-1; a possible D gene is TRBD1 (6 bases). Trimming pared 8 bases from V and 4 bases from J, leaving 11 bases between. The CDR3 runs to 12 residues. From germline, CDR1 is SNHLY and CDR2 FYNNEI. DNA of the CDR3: TGTGCCAGCGAACAGGGCCGCACTGAAGCTTTCTTT. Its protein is CASEQGRTEAFF.

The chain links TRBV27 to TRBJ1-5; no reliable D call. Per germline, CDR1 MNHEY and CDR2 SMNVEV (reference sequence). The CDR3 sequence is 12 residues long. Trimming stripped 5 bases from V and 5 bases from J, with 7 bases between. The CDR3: CASSGGYQPQHF. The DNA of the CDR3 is TGTGCCAGCAGTGGAGGATATCAGCCCCAGCATTTT.

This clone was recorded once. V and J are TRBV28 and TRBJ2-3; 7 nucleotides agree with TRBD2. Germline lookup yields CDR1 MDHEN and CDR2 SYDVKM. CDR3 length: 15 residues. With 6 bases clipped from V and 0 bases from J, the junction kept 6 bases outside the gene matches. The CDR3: CASSLRDYSTDTQYF. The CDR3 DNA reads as TGTGCCAGCAGCCTCCGGGACTACAGCACAGATACGCAGTATTTT.

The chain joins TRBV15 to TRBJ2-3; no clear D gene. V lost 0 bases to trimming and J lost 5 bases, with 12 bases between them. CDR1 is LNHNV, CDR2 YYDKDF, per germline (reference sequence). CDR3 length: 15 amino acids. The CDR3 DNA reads TGTGCCACCAGCAGAGATAAGATATCGAAAGATACGCAGTATTTT. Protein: CATSRDKISKDTQYF.

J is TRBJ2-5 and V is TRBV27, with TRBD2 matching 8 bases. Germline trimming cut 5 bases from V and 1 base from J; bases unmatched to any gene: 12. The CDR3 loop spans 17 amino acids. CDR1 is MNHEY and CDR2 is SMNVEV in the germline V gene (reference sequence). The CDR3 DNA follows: TGTGCCAGCAGTCGAGGGCGCGGGAGGAGGGTCCAAGAGACCCAGTACTTC. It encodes CASSRGRGRRVQETQYF.

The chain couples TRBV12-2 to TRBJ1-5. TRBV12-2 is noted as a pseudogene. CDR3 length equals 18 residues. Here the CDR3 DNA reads TGTGCAAGTCGCTTAGCGCCGGGGTGCAGGTATAGCAATCAGCCCCAGCATTTT. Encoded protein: CASRLAPGCRYSNQPQHF.

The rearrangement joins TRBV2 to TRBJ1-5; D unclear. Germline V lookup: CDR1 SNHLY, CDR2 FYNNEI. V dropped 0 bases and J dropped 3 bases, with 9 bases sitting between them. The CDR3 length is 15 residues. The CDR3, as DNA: TGTGCCAGCAGTGAAGCGGGCAGCTCCAATCAGCCCCAGCATTTT. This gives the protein CASSEAGSSNQPQHF.

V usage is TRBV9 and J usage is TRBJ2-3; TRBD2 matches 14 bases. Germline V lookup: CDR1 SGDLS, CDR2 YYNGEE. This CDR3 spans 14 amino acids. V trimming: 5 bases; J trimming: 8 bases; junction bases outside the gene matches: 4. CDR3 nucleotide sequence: TGTGCCAGCAGTCAAGGACTAGCGGGAGGTACGCAGTATTTT. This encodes CASSQGLAGGTQYF.

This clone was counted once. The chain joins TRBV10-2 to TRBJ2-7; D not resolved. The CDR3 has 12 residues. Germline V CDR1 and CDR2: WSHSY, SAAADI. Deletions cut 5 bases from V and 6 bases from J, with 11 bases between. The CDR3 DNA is TGCGCCAGCAGTATGGGTACCTCCGAGCAGTACTTC. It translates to CASSMGTSEQYF.

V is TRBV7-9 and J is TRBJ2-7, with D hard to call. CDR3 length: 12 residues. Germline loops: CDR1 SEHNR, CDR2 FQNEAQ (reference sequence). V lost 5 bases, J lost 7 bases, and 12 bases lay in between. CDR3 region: CASSDSSSEQYF. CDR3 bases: TGTGCCAGCAGCGACTCCAGCTCAGAGCAGTACTTC.

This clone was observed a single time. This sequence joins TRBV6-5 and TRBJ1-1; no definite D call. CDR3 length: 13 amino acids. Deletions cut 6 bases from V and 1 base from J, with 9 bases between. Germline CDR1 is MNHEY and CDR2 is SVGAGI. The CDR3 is CASRPRGNTEAFF. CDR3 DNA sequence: TGTGCCAGCAGACCACGAGGGAACACTGAAGCTTTCTTT.

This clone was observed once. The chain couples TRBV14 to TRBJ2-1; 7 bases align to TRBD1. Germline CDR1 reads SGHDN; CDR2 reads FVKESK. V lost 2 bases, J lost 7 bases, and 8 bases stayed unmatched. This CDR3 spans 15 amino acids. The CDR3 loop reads CASSQLAQQGNEQFF. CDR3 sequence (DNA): TGTGCCAGCAGCCAATTGGCACAACAGGGGAATGAGCAGTTCTTC.

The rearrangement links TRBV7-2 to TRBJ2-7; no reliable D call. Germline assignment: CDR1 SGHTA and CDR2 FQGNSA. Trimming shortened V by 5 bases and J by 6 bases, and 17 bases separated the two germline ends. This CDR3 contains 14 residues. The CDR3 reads CASSPPGPGLEQYF. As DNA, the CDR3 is TGTGCCAGCAGCCCGCCGGGCCCTGGCCTCGAGCAGTACTTC.

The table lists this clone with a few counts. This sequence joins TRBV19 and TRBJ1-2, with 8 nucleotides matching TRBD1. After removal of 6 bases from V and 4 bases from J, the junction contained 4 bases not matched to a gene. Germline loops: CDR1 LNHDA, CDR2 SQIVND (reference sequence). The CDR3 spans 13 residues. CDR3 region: CASSRQGPYGYTF. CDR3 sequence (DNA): TGTGCCAGTAGCAGACAGGGGCCCTATGGCTACACCTTC. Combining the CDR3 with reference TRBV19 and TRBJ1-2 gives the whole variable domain DGGITQSPKYLFRKEGQNVTLSCEQNLNHDAMYWYRQDPGQGLRLIYYSQIVNDFQKGDIAEGYSVSREKKESFPLTVTSAQKNPTAFYLCASSRQGPYGYTFGSGTRLTVV.

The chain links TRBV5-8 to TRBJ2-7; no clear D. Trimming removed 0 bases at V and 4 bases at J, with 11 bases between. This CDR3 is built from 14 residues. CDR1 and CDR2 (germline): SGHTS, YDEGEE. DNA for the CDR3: TGTGCCAGCAGCTTGGTGGCAGCGAAGTACGAGCAGTACTTC. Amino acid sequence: CASSLVAAKYEQYF.

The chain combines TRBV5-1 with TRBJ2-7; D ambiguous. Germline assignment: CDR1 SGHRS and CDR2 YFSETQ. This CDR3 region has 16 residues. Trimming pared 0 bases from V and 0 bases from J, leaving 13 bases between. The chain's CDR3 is CASSLGFFGPSYEQYF. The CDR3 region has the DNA TGCGCCAGCAGCTTGGGGTTCTTCGGTCCCTCCTACGAGCAGTACTTC. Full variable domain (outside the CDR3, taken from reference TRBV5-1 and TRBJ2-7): KAGVTQTPRYLIKTRGQQVTLSCSPISGHRSVSWYQQTPGQGLQFLFEYFSETQRNKGNFPGRFSGRQFSNSRSEMNVSTLELGDSALYLCASSLGFFGPSYEQYFGPGTRLTVT.